This TCR beta chain was retrieved from a study of T cell changes during pregnancy in multiple sclerosis. The table came from immunoSEQ multiplex PCR; TCRdb's copy has only in-frame clones and leaves some out. This table holds about 50,000 clones, around 90% found once. V was shortened by 0 bases and J by 0 bases, with 9 bases between the two germline ends. CDR1 is MGHRA, CDR2 YSYEKL, per germline. The CDR3 has 15 amino acids. The clonotype comes from a female donor in good health, enrolled as a control in a pregnancy study. V usage is TRBV4-1 and J usage is TRBJ2-7, with TRBD2 as a possible D gene (5 bases). Sequencing used peripheral blood, obtained after pregnancy. CDR3 coding DNA: TGCGCCAGCAGCCAAGACGGGGTAAGCTCCTACGAGCAGTACTTC. This encodes CASSQDGVSSYEQYF.